The 6 T cell receptor beta chains presented below share a single source sample, sequenced in a study of T cell changes during pregnancy in multiple sclerosis. TCRdb keeps only in-frame clones here, not all; method: immunoSEQ multiplex PCR. The data show about 38,000 clones, 85% to 95% seen once. Specimen: CD4+ T cells from peripheral blood mononuclear cells, collected in the second trimester of pregnancy. The receptors shown here come from a female donor with multiple sclerosis, enrolled in a pregnancy study.

This chain uses TRBV27 with TRBJ1-5, with 7 bases lining up with TRBD1. V lost 5 bases, J lost 3 bases, and 7 bases stayed unmatched. This CDR3 has 15 residues. Germline assignment: CDR1 MNHEY and CDR2 SMNVEV (reference sequence). This chain's CDR3 is CASSLSGQANQPQHF. CDR3 coding DNA: TGTGCCAGCAGTCTAAGCGGACAGGCCAATCAGCCCCAGCATTTT.

The chain carries TRBV14 and TRBJ2-5; no firm D call. Germline lookup yields CDR1 SGHDN and CDR2 FVKESK. The CDR3 loop spans 13 amino acids. Trimming left V 3 bases short and J 3 bases short, with 8 bases between. The CDR3 region is CASSHKIEETQYF. CDR3 sequence (DNA): TGTGCCAGCAGCCATAAAATAGAAGAGACCCAGTACTTC.

The chain joins TRBV20-1 to TRBJ1-2; 7 nucleotides agree with TRBD1. The length of the CDR3 is 11 residues. Unmatched junction bases numbered 2, after V lost 6 bases and J lost 4 bases. Looked up from germline, CDR1 is DFQATT and CDR2 is SNEGSKA (reference sequence). CDR3 residues: CSAWTGYGYTF. The CDR3 DNA follows: TGCAGTGCCTGGACAGGCTATGGCTACACCTTC.

V usage is TRBV5-1 and J usage is TRBJ2-7, with TRBD1 matching 8 bases. Per germline, CDR1 SGHRS and CDR2 YFSETQ. The CDR3 loop spans 14 amino acids. The junction had 4 bases not matched to a gene; V was cut back by 3 bases and J by 2 bases. CDR3 sequence reads: CASSSPTGAYEQYF. The CDR3 DNA reads TGCGCCAGCAGCTCCCCGACAGGGGCCTACGAGCAGTACTTC.

V usage is TRBV2 and J usage is TRBJ1-1; 9 bases agree with TRBD1. Per the germline V gene, CDR1 is SNHLY and CDR2 is FYNNEI. Unmatched junction bases numbered 6, after V lost 3 bases and J lost 4 bases. This CDR3 contains 15 residues. The CDR3 DNA reads as TGTGCCAGCAGTGAGCCGGGGGACAGGGTCACTGAAGCTTTCTTT. This translates into CASSEPGDRVTEAFF.

This clone has only one observation. The CDR3 bases are TGTGCCAGCAGGCCGGATGGCTACACCTTC. It translates to CASRPDGYTF. The chain carries TRBV7-9 and TRBJ1-2; D gene ambiguous. The V gene lost 6 bases and the J gene lost 6 bases, with 5 bases spanning the gap. The CDR3 loop spans 10 amino acids. Germline V gene data show CDR1 as SEHNR and CDR2 as FQNEAQ (reference sequence).